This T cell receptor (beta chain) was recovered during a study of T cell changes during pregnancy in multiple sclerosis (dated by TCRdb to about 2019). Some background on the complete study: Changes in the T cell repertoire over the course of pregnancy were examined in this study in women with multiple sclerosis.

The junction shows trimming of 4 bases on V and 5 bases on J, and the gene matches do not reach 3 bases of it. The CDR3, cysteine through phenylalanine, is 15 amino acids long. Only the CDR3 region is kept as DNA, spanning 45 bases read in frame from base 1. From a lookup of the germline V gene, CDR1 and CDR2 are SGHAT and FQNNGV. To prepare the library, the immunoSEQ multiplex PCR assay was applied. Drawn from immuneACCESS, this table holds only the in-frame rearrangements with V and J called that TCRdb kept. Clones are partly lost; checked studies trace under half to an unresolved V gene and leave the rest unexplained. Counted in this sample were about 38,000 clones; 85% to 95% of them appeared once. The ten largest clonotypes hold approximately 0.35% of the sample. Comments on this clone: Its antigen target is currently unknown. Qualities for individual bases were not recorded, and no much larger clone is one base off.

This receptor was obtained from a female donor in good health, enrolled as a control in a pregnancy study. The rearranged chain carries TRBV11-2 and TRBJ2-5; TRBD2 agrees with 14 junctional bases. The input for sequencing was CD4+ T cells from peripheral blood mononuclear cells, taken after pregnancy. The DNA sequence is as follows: TGTGCCAGCAGCTCCGGGACTAGCGGGAGTGAGACCCAGTACTTC. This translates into CASSSGTSGSETQYF.